This TCR beta chain was observed in a study of T cell responses to AZD1222 COVID-19 vaccine (dated by TCRdb to about 2021). About the investigation overall: AZD1222 recipients given second doses at about 4 weeks or at about 12 weeks were pooled, since spike-specific TCR depth and breadth were not found to differ between the two schedules. Enrollment into the trials was organized by age into subgroups of 18-55, 56-69 and 70-plus years, and those subgroups contained approximately 160, 26 and 62 TCR-sequenced participants, respectively. A total of just over 230 trial participants underwent TCR sequencing, of whom under 220 had received two doses of AZD1222 and roughly 26 had received two doses of the MenACWY control vaccine.

The sample's time point label, in plain terms: baseline before first vaccination. Vaccinee samples came from UK trials COV001 and COV002, including a single-blind randomized controlled phase 2/3 trial of AZD1222 (ChAdOx1 nCoV-19) in healthy adults. For TCRbeta chain sequencing, PBMC samples from trial participants were taken at day 0 and at day 28 after the second dose. The CDR3 regions of human TCRbeta chains were analyzed by immunosequencing. The published analysis was carried out like this. Repertoire TCRs were matched against a reference library of SARS-CoV-2-specific TCRs generated with the MIRA antigen-specificity platform. Breadth meant the fraction of unique TCRs that were SARS-CoV-2-associated, whereas depth meant the fraction of total T cells that were SARS-CoV-2-associated. Using the MIRA data, every spike-specific TCR was mapped to the spike region that the TCR reacted to and assigned to either a CD4 or a CD8 class. Log10-transformed breadth and depth values were compared by one-way ANOVA with Sidak's multiple comparisons tests. Entries here come from immuneACCESS through TCRdb and include only in-frame sequences with V and J called. Some clones fail to appear in such tables; in the studies checked, an unresolved V gene covers under half of the shortfall, and the cause of the remainder is unknown. V and J calls and clone size come straight from that table; D and trimming were deduced from the DNA. The sample contains around 100,000 clones, about 88% of them found a single time. The ten largest clones represent 15% to 20% of the sample.

Study-level results and caveats: Because no samples from the day 14 peak response were available, repertoires could be characterized only after the peak T cell response. Most participants were white British and females outnumbered males, and the authors suggested that clonal diversity may have been underestimated. After two AZD1222 doses, spike-specific TCR breadth and depth were significantly higher than at day 0 and than in MenACWY recipients. The 56-69-year group was small, and its depth increase did not reach significance, likely because of low power. The whole spike protein was spanned by vaccine-associated CD4 TCRs, and dominant responses were seen in regions 160-218 and 743-854. Nearly half of unique spike-specific TCRs reportedly recognized epitopes outside regions mutated in the B.1.351 and B.1.1.7 variants. Conclusions about previously exposed vaccinees were limited because only a handful of AZD1222 recipients were SARS-CoV-2 seropositive at baseline.

Via the germline V gene, CDR1 is SGDLS and CDR2 YYNGEE. Reading from cysteine to phenylalanine, the CDR3 counts 15 amino acids. CDR3 DNA is the only sequence kept; it has 45 bases, read in frame from the first base. V is pruned by 2 bases and J by 7 bases, leaving 9 bases of the junction without a gene match. With regard to this clone: It lacks a known antigen. One base away there is no much larger clone; base qualities are not given.

The material was peripheral blood, obtained on day 0 of AZD1222 vaccination. The sequence was collected from an adult in good health. This receptor chain uses TRBV9 and TRBJ2-1, with 7 bases in between that match TRBD2. The bases are TGTGCCAGCAGCGTGCGATCGGGAGGCAAGAATGAGCAGTTCTTC. Its protein product is CASSVRSGGKNEQFF.